This passage covers 20 T cell receptor beta chains from one sample sequenced in a study of shared clonotypes between healthy human individuals. Naivety among CD8 cells was defined by CD45RO negativity and positive CCR7 selection, thereby excluding terminally differentiated effector memory CD45RA+ cells. The assay was immunoSEQ multiplex PCR, and TCRdb's table has in-frame clones only and misses some. In the table there are hundreds of thousands of clones, 80% to 95% of which are singletons. What was sequenced was naive CD8+ T cells sorted from blood. These receptors all stem from a man aged 25 to 40 in good health.

The CDR3 spells CASSINLWSSGRPDTQYF. In DNA form, the CDR3 reads TGTGCCAGTAGTATAAACCTGTGGTCTAGCGGGAGGCCAGATACGCAGTATTTT. The chain couples TRBV19 to TRBJ2-3, with 11 bases matching TRBD2. This CDR3 contains 18 residues. CDR1 is LNHDA and CDR2 is SQIVND in the germline V gene (reference sequence). J was trimmed by 4 bases and V by 2 bases; bases with no gene match: 11.

The gene calls are TRBV9 and TRBJ2-1; maybe TRBD1 (5 bases). Germline values: CDR1 SGDLS, CDR2 YYNGEE. The CDR3 runs 15 residues. V lost 3 bases, J lost 0 bases, and 10 bases lay in between. The CDR3 spells CASSATGGSYNEQFF. CDR3 nucleotides: TGTGCCAGCAGCGCCACAGGTGGCTCCTACAATGAGCAGTTCTTC.

Turning to this clone: The sample contains more than one DNA sequence encoding this CDR3. The genes are TRBV7-9 and TRBJ2-7, with a possible D match to TRBD2 (6 bases). The CDR3 is 12 residues long. Germline lookup yields CDR1 SEHNR and CDR2 FQNEAQ (reference sequence). The V and J ends lost 0 bases and 6 bases respectively, with 6 bases between them. CDR3: CASSLAGGEQYF. In nucleotides, the CDR3 is TGTGCCAGCAGCTTAGCGGGAGGCGAGCAGTACTTC.

The chain employs TRBV27 and TRBJ1-3; D remains unclear. V was clipped by 3 bases and J by 4 bases, with 10 bases between them. Germline CDR1 MNHEY, CDR2 SMNVEV (reference sequence). The CDR3 has 14 residues. The CDR3 nucleotides read TGTGCCAGCAGTTTTGGGCCCTCCGGAAACACCATATATTTT. Amino acid sequence: CASSFGPSGNTIYF.

The chain combines TRBV4-3 with TRBJ2-5; 11 positions agree with TRBD2. The CDR3 consists of 16 residues. V was pared by 0 bases and J by 2 bases, with 2 bases of the junction left unmatched. Germline values: CDR1 LGHNA, CDR2 YSLEER. CDR3 nucleotide sequence: TGCGCCAGCAGCCAAGAACTAGCGGGAGTTCAAGAGACCCAGTACTTC. Its translation: CASSQELAGVQETQYF.

The chain joins TRBV5-1 to TRBJ2-3, with D perhaps TRBD2 (6 bases). Trimming took 3 bases from V and 0 from J, leaving 11 bases between them. This CDR3 spans 15 amino acids. CDR1 and CDR2 from the germline V gene are SGHRS and YFSETQ. The CDR3 sequence: CASSSVAVSTDTQYF. The CDR3 DNA is TGCGCCAGCAGCTCCGTAGCGGTTAGCACAGATACGCAGTATTTT.

CDR3 DNA: TGTGCCAGCAGTCCCTTGACAGTTTGGGCAAATGAAAAACTGTTTTTT. Its protein is CASSPLTVWANEKLFF. The J gene is TRBJ1-4, the V gene TRBV27; D is perhaps TRBD1 (5 bases). In germline, CDR1 is MNHEY, CDR2 SMNVEV (reference sequence). The CDR3 runs to 16 residues. V lost 5 bases, J lost 5 bases, and 18 bases lay in between.

The CDR3 protein is CASSYSRTGENIQYF. The DNA for the CDR3 is TGTGCCAGCAGTTACTCCCGGACAGGGGAAAACATTCAGTACTTC. J is TRBJ2-4 and V is TRBV6-5; TRBD1 aligns across 9 bases. V dropped 0 bases and J dropped 5; count of bases not matched to a gene: 2. Germline-derived CDR1 and CDR2 are MNHEY and SVGAGI. The CDR3 length is 15 residues.

The rearrangement joins TRBV28 to TRBJ2-3; TRBD2 matches 9 bases. The CDR3 spans 17 residues. Germline V gives CDR1 MDHEN, CDR2 SYDVKM. With 6 bases clipped from V and 0 bases from J, the junction kept 10 bases outside the gene matches. CDR3 DNA: TGTGCCAGCAGGCCAATGACTAGCGGCCCAAGCACAGATACGCAGTATTTT. It codes for CASRPMTSGPSTDTQYF.

The DNA of the CDR3 is TGTGCCATCAGTGAGTCCTCAATTATACCGAACACTGAAGCTTTCTTT. As protein: CAISESSIIPNTEAFF. The J gene is TRBJ1-1, the V gene TRBV10-3, with no clear D. Trimming removed 0 bases from V and 1 base from J, with 12 bases in between. Germline values: CDR1 ENHRY, CDR2 SYGVKD. CDR3 length: 16 residues.

This chain uses TRBV7-9 with TRBJ1-4; no clear D. The V gene's germline CDR1 is SEHNR and CDR2 FQNEAQ (reference sequence). The CDR3 loop spans 15 amino acids. Deletions cut 4 bases from V and 6 bases from J, with 15 bases between. The CDR3 is CASSSKAGYYEKLFF. The CDR3 DNA follows: TGTGCCAGCAGCTCCAAGGCAGGCTATTATGAAAAACTGTTTTTT.

This clone was observed a handful of times. V is TRBV19 and J is TRBJ1-5; D is undetermined. The CDR3 runs to 15 residues. In germline, CDR1 is LNHDA, CDR2 SQIVND (reference sequence). Trimming took off 5 bases at V and 0 bases at J, with 11 bases between the two ends. The CDR3, as DNA: TGTGCCAGTAGTTCCGGGCCAGCTAGCAATCAGCCCCAGCATTTT. Translated: CASSSGPASNQPQHF.

The rearrangement links TRBV6-4 to TRBJ1-2, with D hard to call. This CDR3 has 17 residues. Trimming stripped 0 bases from V and 8 bases from J, with 22 bases between. Germline CDR1 and CDR2: MRHNA and SNTAGT. This CDR3 is CASSDSSFGPGQKGYTF. CDR3 in DNA: TGTGCCAGCAGTGACTCGAGCTTTGGTCCGGGTCAGAAGGGCTACACCTTC.

The V and J genes are TRBV2 and TRBJ2-3, with D perhaps matching TRBD1 (6 bases). This CDR3 has 13 residues. V gave up 10 bases and J gave up 4 bases, with 15 bases separating them. The germline gives CDR1 SNHLY, CDR2 FYNNEI. The CDR3 coding sequence is TGTGCCACCAAGGGGGAGCTATCAGATACGCAGTATTTT. Translation: CATKGELSDTQYF.

Points on this clone: This same CDR3 is encoded by further DNA sequences in the sample. The chain links TRBV5-5 to TRBJ2-1; 9 nucleotides agree with TRBD2. Germline V CDR1 and CDR2: SGHKS, YYEKEE (reference sequence). Losses at the gene ends were 0 bases for V and 4 bases for J; bases not matched to a gene: 2. This CDR3 has 15 residues. The CDR3: CASSLGLAAYNEQFF. In DNA, the CDR3 is TGTGCCAGCAGCTTGGGACTAGCGGCATACAATGAGCAGTTCTTC.

The rearrangement uses TRBV7-8 and TRBJ1-2; D possibly corresponds to TRBD1 (5 bases). With 4 bases removed from V and 8 bases from J, the gap between germline ends came to 17 bases. Germline V gene sequence: CDR1 SGHVS, CDR2 FQNEAQ. The CDR3 sequence is 14 residues long. The CDR3 reads CASSSLGRVNGYTF. For the CDR3, the DNA is TGTGCCAGCAGCTCCCTCGGCAGGGTAAACGGCTACACCTTC.

The chain combines TRBV28 with TRBJ2-7; D unresolved. The CDR3 sequence is 15 residues long. The germline V gene encodes CDR1 MDHEN and CDR2 SYDVKM. V lost 2 bases and J 0 bases, leaving 11 bases between the germline ends. CDR3 DNA: TGTGCCAGCAGTTTAATCTGGCGGAGCTCCTACGAGCAGTACTTC. Translated, it gives CASSLIWRSSYEQYF.

This clone was observed once. This chain joins TRBV15 and TRBJ2-4, with 11 nucleotides matching TRBD2. The J segment lost 2 bases and the V segment lost 8 bases, leaving 8 bases of the junction unmatched. CDR1 is LNHNV, CDR2 YYDKDF, per germline (reference sequence). This CDR3 has 16 residues. The CDR3 DNA follows: TGTGCCACCGGGGAGACTAGCGGGAAATCCAAAAACATTCAGTACTTC. Its translation: CATGETSGKSKNIQYF.

V gene TRBV14 combines with J gene TRBJ1-4; 7 positions match TRBD1. Trimming at V came to 4 bases and at J to 8 bases, leaving 10 bases not matched to a gene. Germline values: CDR1 SGHDN, CDR2 FVKESK. This CDR3 contains 15 residues. For the CDR3, the DNA is TGTGCCAGCAGCCGCACCGGGACAGTCAACGAAAAACTGTTTTTT. It is translated as CASSRTGTVNEKLFF.

This clone occurred a few times. The chain uses TRBV11-2 and TRBJ2-2, with D maybe TRBD2 (5 bases). The CDR3 consists of 14 residues. The V end was cut by 5 bases, the J end by 5 bases, with 12 bases between. Germline V lookup: CDR1 SGHAT, CDR2 FQNNGV. CDR3 nucleotides: TGTGCCAGCAGCCCGTCGACGGGAACCGGGGAGCTGTTTTTT. It translates to CASSPSTGTGELFF.